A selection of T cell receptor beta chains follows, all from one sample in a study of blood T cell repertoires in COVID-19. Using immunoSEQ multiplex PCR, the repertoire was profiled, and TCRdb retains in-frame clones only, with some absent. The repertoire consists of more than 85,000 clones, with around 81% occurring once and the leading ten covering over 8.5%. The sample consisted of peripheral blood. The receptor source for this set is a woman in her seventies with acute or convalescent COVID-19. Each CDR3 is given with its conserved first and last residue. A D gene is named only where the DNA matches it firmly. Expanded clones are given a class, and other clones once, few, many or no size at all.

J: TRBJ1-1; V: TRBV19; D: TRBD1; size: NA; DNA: TGTGCCAGTAGTCCTCAGGCAGGGGGCGTAAACACTGAAGCTTTCTTT; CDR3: CASSPQAGGVNTEAFF
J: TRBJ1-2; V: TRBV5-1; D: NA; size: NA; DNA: TGCGCCAGCAGCTTGACCGGGAACGATTATGGCTACACCTTC; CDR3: CASSLTGNDYGYTF
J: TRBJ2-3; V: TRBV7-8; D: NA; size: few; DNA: TGTGCCAGCAGCTCCCTAAGAGGGCAAGAATCAGATACGCAGTATTTT; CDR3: CASSSLRGQESDTQYF
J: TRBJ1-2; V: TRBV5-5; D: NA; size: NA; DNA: TGTGCCAGCAGCTTGGAACAGGGAAGTGGCTACACCTTC; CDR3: CASSLEQGSGYTF
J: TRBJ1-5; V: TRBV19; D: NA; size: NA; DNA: TGTGCCAGTAGCCTCAGCAGAGGAATGGAGCAGCCCCAGCATTTT; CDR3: CASSLSRGMEQPQHF
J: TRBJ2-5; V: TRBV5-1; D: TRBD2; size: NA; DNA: TGCGCCAGCAGCTTGGCGGCGGGGAGGGAAGAGACCCAGTACTTC; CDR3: CASSLAAGREETQYF
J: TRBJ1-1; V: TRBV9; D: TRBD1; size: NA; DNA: TGTGCCAGCAGCCCTACGACCGGGACAGGGGGTGAAGCTTTCTTT; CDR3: CASSPTTGTGGEAFF
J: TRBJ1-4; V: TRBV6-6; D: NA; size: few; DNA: TGTGCCAGCAGCCGAGCCCCTGACAGGATTGATGAAAAACTGTTTTTT; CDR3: CASSRAPDRIDEKLFF
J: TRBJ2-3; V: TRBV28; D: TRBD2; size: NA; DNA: TGTGCCAGCAGTTCCCGACTAGCGGGGCCCACAGATACGCAGTATTTT; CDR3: CASSSRLAGPTDTQYF
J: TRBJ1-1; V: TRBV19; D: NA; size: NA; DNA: TGTGCCAGTAGTATAGCAAGGGGGTCCGTTGGAGCTTTCTTT; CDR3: CASSIARGSVGAFF
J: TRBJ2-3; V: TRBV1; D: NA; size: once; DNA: TGCACCAGCAGAATCGGGGGGCGGGATACGCAGTATTTT; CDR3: CTSRIGGRDTQYF
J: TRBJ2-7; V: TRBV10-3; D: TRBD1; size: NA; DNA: TGTGCCATCAGTGGACCGGGACAGGGCCTTTACGAGCAGTACTTC; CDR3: CAISGPGQGLYEQYF
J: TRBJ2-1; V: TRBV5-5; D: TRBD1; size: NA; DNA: TGTGCCAGCAGCATAGGACAGGGGGCGAGTGAGCAGTTCTTC; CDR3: CASSIGQGASEQFF
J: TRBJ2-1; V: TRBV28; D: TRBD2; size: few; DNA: TGTGCCAGCAGCCCAACAGCGGGGCCTTCCTACAATGAGCAGTTCTTC; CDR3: CASSPTAGPSYNEQFF
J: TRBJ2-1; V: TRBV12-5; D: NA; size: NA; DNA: TGTGCTAGTGGTTCATACAATGAGCAGTTCTTC; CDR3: CASGSYNEQFF
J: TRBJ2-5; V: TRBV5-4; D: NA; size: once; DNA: TGTGCCAGCAGCCCCAGGGTAATGATACAAGAGACCCAGTACTTC; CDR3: CASSPRVMIQETQYF
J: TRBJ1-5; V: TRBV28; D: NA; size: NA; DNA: TGTGCCAGCAGTTTAGAAGGAGGGTCCCTAAATCAGCCCCAGCATTTT; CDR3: CASSLEGGSLNQPQHF
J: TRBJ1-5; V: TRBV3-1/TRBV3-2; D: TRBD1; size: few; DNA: TGTGCCAGCAGCCCCCGACAGGGACATAGCAATCAGCCCCAGCATTTT; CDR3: CASSPRQGHSNQPQHF
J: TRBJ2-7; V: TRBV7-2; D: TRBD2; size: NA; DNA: TGTGCCAGCAGCTTAGCCCTAGCGGGAGGTTGGGAGCAGTACTTC; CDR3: CASSLALAGGWEQYF
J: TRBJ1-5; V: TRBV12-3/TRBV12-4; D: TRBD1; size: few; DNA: TGTGCCAGCAACCGTGACAGGGATCAGCCCCAGCATTTT; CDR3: CASNRDRDQPQHF
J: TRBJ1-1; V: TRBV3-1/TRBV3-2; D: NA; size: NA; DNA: TGTGCCAGCATCCTAGGAGGGGACACTGAAGCTTTCTTT; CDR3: CASILGGDTEAFF
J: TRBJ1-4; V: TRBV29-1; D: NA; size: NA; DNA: TGCAGCACCGGGGGGACTGCAACTAATGAAAAACTGTTTTTT; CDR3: CSTGGTATNEKLFF
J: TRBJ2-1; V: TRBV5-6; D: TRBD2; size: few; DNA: TGTGCCAGCAGCCCCCTAGCGGGAGCGTCTAATGAGCAGTTCTTC; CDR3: CASSPLAGASNEQFF
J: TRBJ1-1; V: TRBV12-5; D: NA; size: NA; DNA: TGTGCTAGTGGTTTGGTATGGTTCGCCGGGAAGGGCACTGAAGCTTTCTTT; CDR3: CASGLVWFAGKGTEAFF
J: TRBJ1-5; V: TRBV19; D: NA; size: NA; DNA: TGTGCCAGTAGTACGCAGGATAATCAGCCCCAGCATTTT; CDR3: CASSTQDNQPQHF
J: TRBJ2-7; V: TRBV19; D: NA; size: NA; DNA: TGTGCCAGTACCACGGGACATTCCGGGGCTGTATACGAGCAGTACTTC; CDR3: CASTTGHSGAVYEQYF
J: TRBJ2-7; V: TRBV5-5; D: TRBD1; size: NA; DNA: TGTGCCAGCAGCGGGACAGGGTTTCCAACGATGTACGAGCAGTACTTC; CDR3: CASSGTGFPTMYEQYF